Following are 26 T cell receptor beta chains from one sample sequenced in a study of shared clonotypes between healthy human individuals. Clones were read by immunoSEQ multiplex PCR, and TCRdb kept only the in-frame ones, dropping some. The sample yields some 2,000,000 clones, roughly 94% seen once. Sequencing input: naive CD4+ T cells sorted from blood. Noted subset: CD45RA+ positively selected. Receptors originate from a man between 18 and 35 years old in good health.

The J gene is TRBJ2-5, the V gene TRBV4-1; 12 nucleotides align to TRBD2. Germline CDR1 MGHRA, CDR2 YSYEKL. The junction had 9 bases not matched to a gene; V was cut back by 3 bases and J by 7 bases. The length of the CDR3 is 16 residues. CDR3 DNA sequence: TGCGCCAGCAGCCAGGCTAGCGGGGGGGCGAGTGGGACCCAGTACTTC. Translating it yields CASSQASGGASGTQYF.

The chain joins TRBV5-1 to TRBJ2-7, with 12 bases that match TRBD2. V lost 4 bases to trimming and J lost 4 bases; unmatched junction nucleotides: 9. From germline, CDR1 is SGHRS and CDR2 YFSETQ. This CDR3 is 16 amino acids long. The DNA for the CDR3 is TGCGCCAGCAGCCCGAGCGGACTAGCGGGATCTTACGAGCAGTACTTC. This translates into CASSPSGLAGSYEQYF.

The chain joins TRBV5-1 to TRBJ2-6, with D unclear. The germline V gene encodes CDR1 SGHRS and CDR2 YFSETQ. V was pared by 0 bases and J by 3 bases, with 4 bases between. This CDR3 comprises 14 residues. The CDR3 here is CASSLAVGANVLTF. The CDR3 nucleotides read TGCGCCAGCAGCTTGGCCGTTGGGGCCAACGTCCTGACTTTC.

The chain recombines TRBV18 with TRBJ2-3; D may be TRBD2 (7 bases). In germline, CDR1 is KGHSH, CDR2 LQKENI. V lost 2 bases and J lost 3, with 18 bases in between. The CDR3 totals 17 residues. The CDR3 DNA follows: TGTGCCAGCTCACCAGCGAGGGGGGGCTCGGGAACAGATACGCAGTATTTT. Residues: CASSPARGGSGTDTQYF.

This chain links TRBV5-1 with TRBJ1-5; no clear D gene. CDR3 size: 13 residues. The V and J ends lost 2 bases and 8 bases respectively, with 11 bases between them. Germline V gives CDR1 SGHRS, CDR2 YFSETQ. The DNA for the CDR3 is TGCGCCAGCAGCTTCTTCCCCTCGGAGCCCCAGCATTTT. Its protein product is CASSFFPSEPQHF.

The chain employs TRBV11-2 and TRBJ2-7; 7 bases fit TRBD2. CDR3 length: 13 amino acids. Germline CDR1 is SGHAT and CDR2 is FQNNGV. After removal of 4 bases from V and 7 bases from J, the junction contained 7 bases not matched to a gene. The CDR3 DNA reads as TGTGCCAGCAGCTCCGCCTGGGGGGGTGAGCAGTACTTC. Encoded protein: CASSSAWGGEQYF.

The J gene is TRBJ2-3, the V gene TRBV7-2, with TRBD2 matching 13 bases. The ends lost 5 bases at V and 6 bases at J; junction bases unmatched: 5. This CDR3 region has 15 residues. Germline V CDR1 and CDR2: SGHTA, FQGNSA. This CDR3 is CASSAGGLAGDTQYF. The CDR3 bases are TGTGCCAGCAGCGCCGGGGGACTAGCGGGGGATACGCAGTATTTT.

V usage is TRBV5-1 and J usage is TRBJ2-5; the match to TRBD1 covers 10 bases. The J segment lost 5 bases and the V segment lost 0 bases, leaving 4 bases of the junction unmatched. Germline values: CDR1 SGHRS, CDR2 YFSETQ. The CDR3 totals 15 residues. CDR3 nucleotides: TGCGCCAGCAGCTTGGTGGGACAGGGGCTGGAGACCCAGTACTTC. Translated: CASSLVGQGLETQYF. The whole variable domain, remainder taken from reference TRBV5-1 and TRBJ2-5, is KAGVTQTPRYLIKTRGQQVTLSCSPISGHRSVSWYQQTPGQGLQFLFEYFSETQRNKGNFPGRFSGRQFSNSRSEMNVSTLELGDSALYLCASSLVGQGLETQYFGPGTRLLVL.

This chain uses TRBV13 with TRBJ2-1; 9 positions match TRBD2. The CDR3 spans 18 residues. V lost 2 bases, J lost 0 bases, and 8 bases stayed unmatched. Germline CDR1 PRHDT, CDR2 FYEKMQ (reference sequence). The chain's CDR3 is CASSLTAGGPISYNEQFF. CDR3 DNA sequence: TGTGCCAGCAGCTTAACAGCGGGGGGCCCTATCTCCTACAATGAGCAGTTCTTC.

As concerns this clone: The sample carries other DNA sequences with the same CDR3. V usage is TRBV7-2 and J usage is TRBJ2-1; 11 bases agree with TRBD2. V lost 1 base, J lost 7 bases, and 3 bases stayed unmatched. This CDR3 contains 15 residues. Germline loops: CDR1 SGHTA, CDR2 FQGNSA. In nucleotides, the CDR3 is TGTGCCAGCAGCTTAGTAGCGGGAGGGGGTAATGAGCAGTTCTTC. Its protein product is CASSLVAGGGNEQFF. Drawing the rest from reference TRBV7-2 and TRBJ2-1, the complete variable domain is GAGVSQSPSNKVTEKGKDVELRCDPISGHTALYWYRQSLGQGLEFLIYFQGNSAPDKSGLPSDRFSAERTGGSVSTLTIQRTQQEDSAVYLCASSLVAGGGNEQFFGPGTRLTVL.

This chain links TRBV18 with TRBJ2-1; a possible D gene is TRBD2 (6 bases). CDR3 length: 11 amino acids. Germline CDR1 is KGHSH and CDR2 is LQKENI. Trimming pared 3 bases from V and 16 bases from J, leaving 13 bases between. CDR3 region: CASSPGSILFF. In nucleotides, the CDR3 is TGTGCCAGCTCACCCGGGAGCATCCTCTTCTTC.

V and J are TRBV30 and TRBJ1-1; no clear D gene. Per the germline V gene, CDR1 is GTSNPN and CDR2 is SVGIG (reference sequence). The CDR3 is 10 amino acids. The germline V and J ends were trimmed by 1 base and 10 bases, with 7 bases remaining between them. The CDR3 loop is CAWSESPAFF. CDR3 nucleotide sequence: TGTGCCTGGAGTGAGAGTCCAGCTTTCTTT.

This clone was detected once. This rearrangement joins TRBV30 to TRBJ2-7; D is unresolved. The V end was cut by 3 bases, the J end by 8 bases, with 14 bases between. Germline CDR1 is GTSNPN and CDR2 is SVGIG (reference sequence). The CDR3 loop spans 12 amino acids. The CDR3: CAWSVNLPQQYF. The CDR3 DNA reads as TGTGCCTGGAGCGTGAATCTTCCTCAGCAGTACTTC. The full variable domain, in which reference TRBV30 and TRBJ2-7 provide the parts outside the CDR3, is SQTIHQWPATLVQPVGSPLSLECTVEGTSNPNLYWYRQAAGRGLQLLFYSVGIGQISSEVPQNLSASRPQDRQFILSSKKLLLSDSGFYLCAWSVNLPQQYFGPGTRLTVT.

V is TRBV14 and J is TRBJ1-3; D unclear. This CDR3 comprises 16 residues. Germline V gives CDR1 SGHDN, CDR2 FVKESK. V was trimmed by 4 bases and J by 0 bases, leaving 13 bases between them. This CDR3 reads CASSPQGRLSGNTIYF. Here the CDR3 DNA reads TGTGCCAGCAGCCCGCAAGGGCGCCTCTCTGGAAACACCATATATTTT.

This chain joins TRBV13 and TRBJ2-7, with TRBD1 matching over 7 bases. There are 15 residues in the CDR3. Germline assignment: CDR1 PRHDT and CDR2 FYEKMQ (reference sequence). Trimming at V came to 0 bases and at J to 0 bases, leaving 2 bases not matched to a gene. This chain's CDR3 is CASSLGGQLSYEQYF. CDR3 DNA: TGTGCCAGCAGCTTAGGGGGACAGCTCTCCTACGAGCAGTACTTC.

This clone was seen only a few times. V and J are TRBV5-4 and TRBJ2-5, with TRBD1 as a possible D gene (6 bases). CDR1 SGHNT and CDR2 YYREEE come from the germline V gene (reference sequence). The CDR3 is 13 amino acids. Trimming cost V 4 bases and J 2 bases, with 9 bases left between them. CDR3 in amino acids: CASSRTEQETQYF. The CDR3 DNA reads TGTGCCAGCAGCCGGACAGAACAAGAGACCCAGTACTTC.

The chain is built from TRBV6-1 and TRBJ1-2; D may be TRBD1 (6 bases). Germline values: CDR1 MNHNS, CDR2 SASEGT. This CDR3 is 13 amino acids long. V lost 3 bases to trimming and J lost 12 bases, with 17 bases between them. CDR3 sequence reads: CASSEKGGTGNTF. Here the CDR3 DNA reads TGTGCCAGCAGTGAGAAGGGAGGTACAGGGAACACCTTC.

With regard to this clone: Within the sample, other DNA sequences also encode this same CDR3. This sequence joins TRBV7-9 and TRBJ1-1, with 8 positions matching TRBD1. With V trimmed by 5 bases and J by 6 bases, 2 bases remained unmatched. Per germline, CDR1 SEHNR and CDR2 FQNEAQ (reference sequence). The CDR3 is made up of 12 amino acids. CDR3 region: CASSLTGAEAFF. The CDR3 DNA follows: TGTGCCAGCAGCCTGACAGGGGCTGAAGCTTTCTTT.

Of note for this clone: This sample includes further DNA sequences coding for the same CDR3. This CDR3 is CASSYGGGGETQYF. The CDR3 nucleotides read TGTGCCAGCAGTTACGGTGGTGGTGGAGAGACCCAGTACTTC. The V call is TRBV6-5, the J call TRBJ2-5, with D unresolved. Trimming removed 2 bases from V and 4 bases from J, with 11 bases in between. This CDR3 spans 14 amino acids. Germline V CDR1 and CDR2: MNHEY, SVGAGI.

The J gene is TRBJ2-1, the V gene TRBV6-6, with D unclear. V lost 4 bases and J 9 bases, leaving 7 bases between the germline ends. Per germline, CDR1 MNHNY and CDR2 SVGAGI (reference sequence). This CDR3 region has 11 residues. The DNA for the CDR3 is TGTGCCAGCAGTTTAGATCCTGAGCAGTTCTTC. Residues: CASSLDPEQFF.

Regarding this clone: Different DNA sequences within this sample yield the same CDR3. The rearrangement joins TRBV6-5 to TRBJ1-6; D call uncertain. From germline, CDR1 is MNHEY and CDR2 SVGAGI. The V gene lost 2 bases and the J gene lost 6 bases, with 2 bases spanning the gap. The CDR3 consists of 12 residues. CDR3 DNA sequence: TGTGCCAGCAGTTACCTTAATTCACCCCTCCACTTT. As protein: CASSYLNSPLHF.

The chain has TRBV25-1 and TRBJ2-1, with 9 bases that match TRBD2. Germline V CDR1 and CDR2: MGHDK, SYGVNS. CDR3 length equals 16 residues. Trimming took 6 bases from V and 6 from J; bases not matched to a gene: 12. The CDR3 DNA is TGTGCCAGCAGAGCTAGCGGGACACTCCAGGGCAATGAGCAGTTCTTC. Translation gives CASRASGTLQGNEQFF.

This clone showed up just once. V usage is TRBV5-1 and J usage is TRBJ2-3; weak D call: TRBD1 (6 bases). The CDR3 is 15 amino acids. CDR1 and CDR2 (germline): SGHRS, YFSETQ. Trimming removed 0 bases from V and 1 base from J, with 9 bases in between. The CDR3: CASSLDRAGTDTQYF. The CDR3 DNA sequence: TGCGCCAGCAGCTTGGACAGGGCTGGCACAGATACGCAGTATTTT.

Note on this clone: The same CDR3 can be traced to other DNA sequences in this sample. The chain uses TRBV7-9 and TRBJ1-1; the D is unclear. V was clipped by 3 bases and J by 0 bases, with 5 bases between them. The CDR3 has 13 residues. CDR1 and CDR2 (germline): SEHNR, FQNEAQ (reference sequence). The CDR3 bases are TGTGCCAGCAGCTTGTCAATGAACACTGAAGCTTTCTTT. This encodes CASSLSMNTEAFF.

The DNA for the CDR3 is TGTGCCAGCGACACAGGGGGCATGGAGACCCAGTACTTC. Translated: CASDTGGMETQYF. The chain recombines TRBV5-4 with TRBJ2-5; 9 bases match TRBD1. Germline V gives CDR1 SGHNT, CDR2 YYREEE (reference sequence). The junction had 6 bases not matched to a gene; V was cut back by 7 bases and J by 5 bases. The CDR3 spans 13 residues.

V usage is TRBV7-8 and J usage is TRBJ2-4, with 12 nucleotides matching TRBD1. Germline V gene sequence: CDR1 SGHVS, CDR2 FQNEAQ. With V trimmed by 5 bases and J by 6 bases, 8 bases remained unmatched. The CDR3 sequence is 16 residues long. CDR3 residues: CASSIRDRGLVNIQYF. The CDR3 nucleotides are TGTGCCAGCAGCATCCGGGACAGGGGGCTCGTAAACATTCAGTACTTC.